A selection of T cell receptor beta chains follows, all from one sample in a study of T cell changes during pregnancy in multiple sclerosis. Clones were read by immunoSEQ multiplex PCR, and TCRdb kept only the in-frame ones, dropping some. The sample contains just over 50,000 clones, 94% of which appear only once. Sequenced here: CD4+ T cells from peripheral blood mononuclear cells, sampled in the second trimester of pregnancy. These TCRs come from a female donor with multiple sclerosis, enrolled in a pregnancy study. The CDR3 runs from the conserved cysteine through the conserved F or W. Fields, in order: D gene, V gene, J gene, clone size, CDR3 protein, CDR3 DNA. The D gene is left open where the match is weak. Expanded clones are given a class, and other clones once, few, many or no size at all.

>NA|TRBV6-5|TRBJ2-7|NA
CASSYNQVSYEQYF
TGTGCCAGCAGTTACAATCAGGTTTCCTACGAGCAGTACTTC
>NA|TRBV5-6|TRBJ1-6|NA
CASSPLSQRDAPLHF
TGTGCCAGCAGCCCACTGTCACAGAGAGACGCACCCCTCCACTTT
>NA|TRBV5-4|TRBJ2-3|NA
CASSLAVMTDTQYF
TGTGCCAGCAGCTTGGCCGTTATGACAGATACGCAGTATTTT
>NA|TRBV10-3|TRBJ2-7|NA
CAISAGNYEQYF
TGTGCCATCAGTGCCGGCAACTACGAGCAGTACTTC
>NA|TRBV7-2|TRBJ1-5|NA
CASSFQGSGNQPQHF
TGTGCCAGCAGCTTCCAGGGGTCCGGCAATCAGCCCCAGCATTTT
>NA|TRBV9|TRBJ2-3|NA
CASSLLADTQYF
TGTGCCAGCAGCCTACTAGCAGATACGCAGTATTTT
>TRBD1|TRBV2|TRBJ1-5|NA
CASSVQGSNQPQHF
TGTGCCAGCAGTGTACAGGGGAGCAATCAGCCCCAGCATTTT
>NA|TRBV29-1|TRBJ1-1|few
CSVSRGFGTEAFF
TGCAGCGTTTCCAGGGGTTTCGGCACTGAAGCTTTCTTT
>TRBD1|TRBV2|TRBJ1-5|NA
CASSGTRQGSQPQHF
TGTGCCAGCAGTGGGACAAGACAGGGGAGTCAGCCCCAGCATTTT
>TRBD1|TRBV6-1|TRBJ2-7|NA
CASSETGTGAYEQYF
TGTGCCAGCAGTGAAACCGGGACAGGGGCTTACGAGCAGTACTTC